Described below is a single T cell receptor (beta chain) sequence and its context. J was trimmed by 3 bases and V by 3 bases; bases with no gene match: 4. CDR1 and CDR2 (germline): SGHTA, FQGTGA. This CDR3 is 14 amino acids long. The data derive from a study of blood T cell repertoires in COVID-19. Sequencing used immunoSEQ multiplex PCR; TCRdb keeps in-frame clones, though not all of them. Of around 310,000 clones in the sample, around 90% were seen once. The chain employs TRBV7-3 and TRBJ2-7, with 8 bases matching TRBD2. Sequencing was carried out using peripheral blood. This clonotype was sampled from a woman in her forties with COVID-19, enrolled during active disease. As DNA, the CDR3 is TGTGCCAGCAGCTTCGGACTAGCCTACTACGAGCAGTACTTC. It codes for CASSFGLAYYEQYF.